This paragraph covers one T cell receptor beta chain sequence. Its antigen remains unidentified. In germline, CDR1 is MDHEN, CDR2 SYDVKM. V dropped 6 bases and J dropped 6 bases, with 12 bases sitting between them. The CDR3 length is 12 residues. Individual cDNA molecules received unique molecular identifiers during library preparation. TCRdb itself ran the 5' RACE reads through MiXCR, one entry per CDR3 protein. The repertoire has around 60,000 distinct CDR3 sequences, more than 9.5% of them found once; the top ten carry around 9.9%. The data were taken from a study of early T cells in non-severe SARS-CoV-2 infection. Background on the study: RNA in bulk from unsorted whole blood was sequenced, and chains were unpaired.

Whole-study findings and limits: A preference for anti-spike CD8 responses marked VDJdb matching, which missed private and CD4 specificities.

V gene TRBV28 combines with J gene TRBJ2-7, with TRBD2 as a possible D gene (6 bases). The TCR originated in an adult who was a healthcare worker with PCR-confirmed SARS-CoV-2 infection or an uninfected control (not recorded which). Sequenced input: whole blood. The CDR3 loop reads CASRGGRAEQYF. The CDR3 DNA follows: TGTGCCAGCAGGGGGGGTCGGGCCGAGCAGTACTTC.